Ten or more counts support the clone carrying this T cell receptor (beta chain). The target antigen is unknown. TCR beta CDR3 regions were amplified from RNA transcripts. A first-round RT-PCR used HTBI primers, followed by a second-round multiplex PCR. TCRdb reprocessed the multiplex PCR reads with MiXCR, giving one entry per CDR3 protein. Among over 650,000 distinct CDR3 sequences, approximately 39% were seen once, and the ten largest hold over 2.5%. Diagnoses were established from clinical symptoms, serum thyroxine, TRAb, thyroid ultrasound and orbital computed tomography. This record belongs to a study of Graves' ophthalmopathy and Graves' hyperthyroidism. The trim removed 5 bases at V and 6 bases at J, leaving 5 bases unmatched. The CDR3 is 13 amino acids. Germline loops: CDR1 SGHVS, CDR2 FQNEAQ. Findings and limits, study-wide: Blood also contained most of the expanded thyroid clonotypes above 0.001 frequency.

Sequenced input: peripheral blood. V and J are TRBV7-8 and TRBJ2-5, with 8 bases lining up with TRBD1. This sequence was found in an adult man with Graves' ophthalmopathy. This CDR3 reads CASSTRTGKTQYF. CDR3 DNA: TGTGCCAGCAGCACTCGGACAGGGAAGACCCAGTACTTC.